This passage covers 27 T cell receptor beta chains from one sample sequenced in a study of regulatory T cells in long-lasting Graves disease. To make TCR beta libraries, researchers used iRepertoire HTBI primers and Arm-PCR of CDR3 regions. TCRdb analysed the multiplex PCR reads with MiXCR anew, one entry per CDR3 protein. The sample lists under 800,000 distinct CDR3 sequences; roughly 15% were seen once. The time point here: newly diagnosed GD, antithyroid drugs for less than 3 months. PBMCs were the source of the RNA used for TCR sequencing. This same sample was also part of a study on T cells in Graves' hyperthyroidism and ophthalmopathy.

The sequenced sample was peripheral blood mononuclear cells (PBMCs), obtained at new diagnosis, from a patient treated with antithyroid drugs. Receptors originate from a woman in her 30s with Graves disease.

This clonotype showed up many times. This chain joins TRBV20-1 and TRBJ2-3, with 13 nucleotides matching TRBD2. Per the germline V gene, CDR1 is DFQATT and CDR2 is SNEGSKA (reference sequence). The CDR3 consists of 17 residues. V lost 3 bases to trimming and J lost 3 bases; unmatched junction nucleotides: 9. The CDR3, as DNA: TGCAGTGCTAGTTCCTTACTAGCGGGAGGGGGGACAGATACGCAGTATTTT. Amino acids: CSASSLLAGGGTDTQYF.

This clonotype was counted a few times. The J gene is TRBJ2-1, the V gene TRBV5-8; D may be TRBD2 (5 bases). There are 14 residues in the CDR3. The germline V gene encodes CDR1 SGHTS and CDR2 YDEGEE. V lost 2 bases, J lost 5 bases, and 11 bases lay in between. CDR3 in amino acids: CASSFRTGHNEQFF. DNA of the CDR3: TGTGCCAGCAGCTTCCGGACTGGACACAATGAGCAGTTCTTC.

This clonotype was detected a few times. CDR3 amino acids: CASSYSFYPTTNEKLFF. In DNA form, the CDR3 reads TGTGCCAGCAGTTACAGCTTCTACCCCACAACTAATGAAAAACTGTTTTTT. The J gene is TRBJ1-4, the V gene TRBV6-2 or TRBV6-3; D gene uncertain. The CDR3 sequence is 17 residues long. Germline-derived CDR1 and CDR2 are MNHEY and SVGEGT. Trimming cost V 2 bases and J 0 bases, with 13 bases left between them.

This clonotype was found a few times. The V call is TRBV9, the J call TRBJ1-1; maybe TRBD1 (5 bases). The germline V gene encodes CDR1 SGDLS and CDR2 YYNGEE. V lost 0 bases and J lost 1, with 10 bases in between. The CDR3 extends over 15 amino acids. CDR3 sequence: CASSVDPGRNTEAFF. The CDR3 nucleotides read TGTGCCAGCAGCGTAGATCCGGGGCGGAACACTGAAGCTTTCTTT.

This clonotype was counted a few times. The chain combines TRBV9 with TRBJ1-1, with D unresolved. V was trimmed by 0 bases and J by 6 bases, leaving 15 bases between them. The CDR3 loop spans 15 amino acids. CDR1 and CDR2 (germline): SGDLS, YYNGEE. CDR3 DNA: TGTGCCAGCAGCGTAGTAATAGGGTTCGAGGCTGAAGCTTTCTTT. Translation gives CASSVVIGFEAEAFF. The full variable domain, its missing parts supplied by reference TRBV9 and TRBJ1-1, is DSGVTQTPKHLITATGQRVTLRCSPRSGDLSVYWYQQSLDQGLQFLIQYYNGEERAKGNILERFSAQQFPDLHSELNLSSLELGDSALYFCASSVVIGFEAEAFFGQGTRLTVV.

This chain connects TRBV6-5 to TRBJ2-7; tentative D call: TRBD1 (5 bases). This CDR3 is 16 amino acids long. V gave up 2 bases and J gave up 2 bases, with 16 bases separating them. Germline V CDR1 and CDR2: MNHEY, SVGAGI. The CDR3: CASSYGAQGYTYEQYF. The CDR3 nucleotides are TGTGCCAGCAGTTACGGGGCCCAGGGATACACCTACGAGCAGTACTTC.

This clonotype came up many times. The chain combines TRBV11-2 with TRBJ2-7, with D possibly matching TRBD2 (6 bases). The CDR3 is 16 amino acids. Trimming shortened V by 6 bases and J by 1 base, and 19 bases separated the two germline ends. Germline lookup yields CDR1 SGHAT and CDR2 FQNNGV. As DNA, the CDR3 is TGTGCCAGCAGTCCAACTAGCTCCTCGGGATCCTACGAGCAGTACTTC. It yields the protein CASSPTSSSGSYEQYF.

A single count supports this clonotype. This CDR3 is CASSLGLGRNEQFF. For the CDR3, the DNA is TGCGCCAGCAGCTTGGGGTTGGGAAGGAACGAGCAGTTCTTC. The rearrangement links TRBV5-1 to TRBJ2-1; unclear D gene. V was shortened by 0 bases and J by 10 bases, with 14 bases between the two germline ends. The CDR3 has 14 residues. CDR1 is SGHRS and CDR2 is YFSETQ in the germline V gene.

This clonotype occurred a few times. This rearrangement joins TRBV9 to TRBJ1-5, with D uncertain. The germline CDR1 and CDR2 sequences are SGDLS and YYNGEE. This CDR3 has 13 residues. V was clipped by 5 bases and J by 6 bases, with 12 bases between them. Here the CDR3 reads CASSRVMGQPQHF. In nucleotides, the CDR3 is TGTGCCAGCAGTAGGGTCATGGGTCAGCCCCAGCATTTT.

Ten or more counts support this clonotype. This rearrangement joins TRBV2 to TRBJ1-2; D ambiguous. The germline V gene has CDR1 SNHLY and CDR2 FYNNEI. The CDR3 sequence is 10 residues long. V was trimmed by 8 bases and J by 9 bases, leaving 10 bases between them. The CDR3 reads CASRRSSYTF. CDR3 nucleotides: TGTGCCAGCCGCAGGTCTAGCTACACCTTC.

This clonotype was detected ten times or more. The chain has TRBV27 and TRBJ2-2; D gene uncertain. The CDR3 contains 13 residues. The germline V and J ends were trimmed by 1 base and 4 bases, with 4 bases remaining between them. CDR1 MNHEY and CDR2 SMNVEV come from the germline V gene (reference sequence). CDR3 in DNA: TGTGCCAGCAGTTTATATACCACCGGGGAGCTGTTTTTT. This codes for CASSLYTTGELFF.

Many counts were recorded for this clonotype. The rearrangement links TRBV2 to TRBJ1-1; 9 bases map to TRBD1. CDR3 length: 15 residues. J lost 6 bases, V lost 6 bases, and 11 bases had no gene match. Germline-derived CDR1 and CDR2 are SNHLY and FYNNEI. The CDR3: CASSAGQGRGSEAFF. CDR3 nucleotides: TGTGCCAGCAGCGCGGGACAGGGACGAGGGTCTGAAGCTTTCTTT.

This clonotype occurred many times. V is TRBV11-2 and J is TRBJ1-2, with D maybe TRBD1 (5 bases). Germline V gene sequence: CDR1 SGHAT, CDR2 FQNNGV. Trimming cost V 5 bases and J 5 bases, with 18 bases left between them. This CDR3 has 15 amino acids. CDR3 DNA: TGTGCCAGCAGCCAGGCATTCCAGGGCGGATATGGCTACACCTTC. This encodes CASSQAFQGGYGYTF.

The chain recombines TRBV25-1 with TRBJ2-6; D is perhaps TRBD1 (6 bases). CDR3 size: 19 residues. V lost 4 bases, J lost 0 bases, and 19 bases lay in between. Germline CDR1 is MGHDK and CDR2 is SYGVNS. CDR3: CASSAIDRKKNSGANVLTF. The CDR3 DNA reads TGTGCCAGCAGTGCAATCGACAGGAAGAAAAACTCTGGGGCCAACGTCCTGACTTTC. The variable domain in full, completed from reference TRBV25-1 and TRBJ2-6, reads EADIYQTPRYLVIGTGKKITLECSQTMGHDKMYWYQQDPGMELHLIHYSYGVNSTEKGDLSSESTVSRIRTEHFPLTLESARPSHTSQYLCASSAIDRKKNSGANVLTFGAGSRLTVL.

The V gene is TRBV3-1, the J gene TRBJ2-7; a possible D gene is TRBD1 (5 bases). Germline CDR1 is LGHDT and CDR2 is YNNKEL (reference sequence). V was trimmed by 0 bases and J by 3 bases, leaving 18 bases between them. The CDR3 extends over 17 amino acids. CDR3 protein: CASSQDTGGQGNYEQYF. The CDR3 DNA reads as TGTGCCAGCAGCCAAGATACAGGTGGGCAGGGTAACTACGAGCAGTACTTC.

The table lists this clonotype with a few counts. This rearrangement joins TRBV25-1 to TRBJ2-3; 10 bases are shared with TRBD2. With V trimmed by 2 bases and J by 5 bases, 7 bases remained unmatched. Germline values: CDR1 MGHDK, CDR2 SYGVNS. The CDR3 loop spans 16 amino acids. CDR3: CASSEVLAGVGDTQYF. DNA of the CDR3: TGTGCCAGCAGTGAAGTTCTAGCGGGAGTGGGAGATACGCAGTATTTT.

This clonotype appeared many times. Here the CDR3 DNA reads TGTGCCAGCAGGGTCACCAATCAGCCCCAGCATTTT. Amino acids: CASRVTNQPQHF. V is TRBV28 and J is TRBJ1-5; D is uncertain. Looked up from germline, CDR1 is MDHEN and CDR2 is SYDVKM. CDR3 size: 12 residues. The V gene lost 6 bases and the J gene lost 3 bases, with 6 bases spanning the gap.

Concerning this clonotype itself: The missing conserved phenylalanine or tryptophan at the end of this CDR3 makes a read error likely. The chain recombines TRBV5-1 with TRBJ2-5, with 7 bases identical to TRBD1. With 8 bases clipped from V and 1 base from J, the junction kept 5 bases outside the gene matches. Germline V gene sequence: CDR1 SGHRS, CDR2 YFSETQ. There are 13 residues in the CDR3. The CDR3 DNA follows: TGCGCCAGTAGGGACAGCATCCAAGAGACCCAGTACCTC. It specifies CASRDSIQETQYL.

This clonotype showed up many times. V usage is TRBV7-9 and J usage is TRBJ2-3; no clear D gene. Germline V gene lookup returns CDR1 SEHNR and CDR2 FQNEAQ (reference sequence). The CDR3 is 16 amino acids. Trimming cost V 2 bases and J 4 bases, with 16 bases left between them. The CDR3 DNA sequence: TGTGCCAGCAGCTTACGGTTTGAGCGAACGGCAGATACGCAGTATTTT. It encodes CASSLRFERTADTQYF.

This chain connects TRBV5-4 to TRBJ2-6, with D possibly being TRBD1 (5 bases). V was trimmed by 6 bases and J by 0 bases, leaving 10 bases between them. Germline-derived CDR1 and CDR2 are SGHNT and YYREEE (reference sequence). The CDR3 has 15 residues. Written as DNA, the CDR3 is TGTGCCAGCAAGGCAGGGTTCTCTGGGGCCAACGTCCTGACTTTC. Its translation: CASKAGFSGANVLTF.

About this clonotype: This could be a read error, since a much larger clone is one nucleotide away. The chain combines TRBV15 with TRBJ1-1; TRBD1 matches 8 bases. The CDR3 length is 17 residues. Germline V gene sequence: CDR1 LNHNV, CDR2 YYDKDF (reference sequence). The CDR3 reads CAASRTTGGLGVSEAFF. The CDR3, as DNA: TGTGCCGCCAGCAGAACCACAGGGGGATTGGGGGTTAGCGAAGCTTTCTTT.

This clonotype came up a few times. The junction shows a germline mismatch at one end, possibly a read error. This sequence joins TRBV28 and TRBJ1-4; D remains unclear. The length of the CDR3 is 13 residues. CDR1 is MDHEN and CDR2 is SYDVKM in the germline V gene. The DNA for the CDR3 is TGTGCCAGCCGTCTGACGATCCATACCCTGATAAACTTT. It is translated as CASRLTIHTLINF.

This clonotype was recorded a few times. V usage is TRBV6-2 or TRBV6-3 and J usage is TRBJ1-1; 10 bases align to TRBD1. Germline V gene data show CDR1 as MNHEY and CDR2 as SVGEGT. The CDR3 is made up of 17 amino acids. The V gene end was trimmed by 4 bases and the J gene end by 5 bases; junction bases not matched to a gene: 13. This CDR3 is CASSFETGGLLGTEAFF. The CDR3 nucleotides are TGTGCCAGCAGTTTTGAGACAGGGGGCCTCTTGGGGACTGAAGCTTTCTTT.

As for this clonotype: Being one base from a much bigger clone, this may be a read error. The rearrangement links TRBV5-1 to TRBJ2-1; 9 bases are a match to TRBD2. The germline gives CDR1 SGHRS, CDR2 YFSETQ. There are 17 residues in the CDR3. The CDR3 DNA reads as TGTGCCAGCAGCGTAGCCCGGACTAGCGAAACCTACAATGAGCAGTTCTTC. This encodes CASSVARTSETYNEQFF.

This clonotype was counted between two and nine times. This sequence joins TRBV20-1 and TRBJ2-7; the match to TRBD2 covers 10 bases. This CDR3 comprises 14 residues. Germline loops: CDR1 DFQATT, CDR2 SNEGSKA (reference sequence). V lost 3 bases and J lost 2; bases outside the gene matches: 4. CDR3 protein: CSASPLAGAYEQYF. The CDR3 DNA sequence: TGCAGTGCTAGTCCCCTAGCGGGGGCCTACGAGCAGTACTTC.

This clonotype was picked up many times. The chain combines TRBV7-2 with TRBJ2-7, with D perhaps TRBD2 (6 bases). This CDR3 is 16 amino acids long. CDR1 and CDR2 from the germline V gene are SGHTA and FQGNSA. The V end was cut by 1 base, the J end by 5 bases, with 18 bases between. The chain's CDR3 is CASSLGSGVSFHEQYF. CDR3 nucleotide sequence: TGTGCCAGCAGCTTAGGGTCGGGAGTAAGTTTCCACGAGCAGTACTTC.

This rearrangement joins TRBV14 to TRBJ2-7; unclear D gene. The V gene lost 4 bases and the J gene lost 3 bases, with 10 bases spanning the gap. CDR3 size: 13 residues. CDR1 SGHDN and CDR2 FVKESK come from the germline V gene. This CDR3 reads CASSRTSHYEQYF. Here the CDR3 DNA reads TGTGCCAGCAGCCGTACTTCGCACTACGAGCAGTACTTC.